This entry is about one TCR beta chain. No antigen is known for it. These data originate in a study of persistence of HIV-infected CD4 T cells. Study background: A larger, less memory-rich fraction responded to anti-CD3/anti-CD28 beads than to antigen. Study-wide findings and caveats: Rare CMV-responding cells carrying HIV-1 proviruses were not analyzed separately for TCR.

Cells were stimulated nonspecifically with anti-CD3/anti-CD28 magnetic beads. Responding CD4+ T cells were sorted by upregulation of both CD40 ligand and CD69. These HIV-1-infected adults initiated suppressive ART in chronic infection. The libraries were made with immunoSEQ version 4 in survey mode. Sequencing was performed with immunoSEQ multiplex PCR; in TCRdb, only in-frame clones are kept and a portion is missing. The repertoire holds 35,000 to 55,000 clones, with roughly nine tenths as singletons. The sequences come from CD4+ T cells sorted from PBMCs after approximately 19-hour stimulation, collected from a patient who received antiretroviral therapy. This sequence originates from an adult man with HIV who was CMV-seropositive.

For the CDR3, the DNA is TGTGCCAGCAGTTTAAGGGGAGGGGGGACTTTTGATACGCAGTATTTT. Its protein is CASSLRGGGTFDTQYF. The chain employs TRBV28 and TRBJ2-3, with D possibly matching TRBD2 (7 bases). V was shortened by 2 bases and J by 6 bases, with 18 bases between the two germline ends. Germline V gene sequence: CDR1 MDHEN, CDR2 SYDVKM. The CDR3 length is 16 residues.